Below are 18 T cell receptor beta chains sequenced from a single sample in a study of CD8+ T cells in alopecia areata. Regarding treatment: oral pan-JAK inhibitor, 5-10 mg twice daily. cDNA prepared by RNA extraction and subsequent reverse transcription served as the template for sequencing. Assay: immunoSEQ multiplex PCR; the TCRdb copy retains only in-frame clones and omits some. The sample records some 190,000 clones, 45% to 60% being singletons. Sample: CD8+ T cells sorted from blood, taken around week 53, from a patient treated with tofacitinib. The receptors originated from a human donor with alopecia areata.

This clone was recorded a few times. The chain links TRBV5-4 to TRBJ2-1, with 7 bases identical to TRBD2. The CDR3 is 16 residues long. V shed 5 bases and J 6 bases; nucleotides not matched to a gene: 14. Germline CDR1 SGHNT, CDR2 YYREEE (reference sequence). The CDR3: CASSLGVRDYVNEQFF. The CDR3, as DNA: TGTGCCAGCAGTCTTGGAGTACGGGACTACGTCAATGAGCAGTTCTTC.

The chain is built from TRBV7-2 and TRBJ1-6; D remains ambiguous. Deletions cut 5 bases from V and 8 bases from J, with 10 bases between. Germline CDR1 and CDR2: SGHTA and FQGNSA. This CDR3 is built from 13 residues. CDR3 region: CASSADAHSPLHF. CDR3 coding DNA: TGTGCCAGCAGCGCAGATGCCCATTCACCCCTCCACTTT.

The chain recombines TRBV12-5 with TRBJ1-2, with no clear D. The CDR3 is 12 amino acids. V was trimmed by 2 bases and J by 4 bases, leaving 5 bases between them. Germline V lookup: CDR1 LGHNT, CDR2 FRNRAP. The chain's CDR3 is CASGLSGYGYTF. CDR3 bases: TGTGCTAGTGGTTTGTCCGGCTATGGCTACACCTTC.

This clone showed up just a few times. The chain is built from TRBV2 and TRBJ2-2; D gene ambiguous. Germline V gene data show CDR1 as SNHLY and CDR2 as FYNNEI. The V end lost 2 bases, the J end lost 4 bases, and 14 bases lay between the germline ends. The CDR3 is 16 residues long. CDR3 protein: CASSERSGVGTGELFF. The CDR3 DNA reads as TGTGCCAGCAGTGAAAGGTCAGGAGTTGGCACCGGGGAGCTGTTTTTT. Drawing the rest from reference TRBV2 and TRBJ2-2, the complete variable domain is EPEVTQTPSHQVTQMGQEVILRCVPISNHLYFYWYRQILGQKVEFLVSFYNNEISEKSEIFDDQFSVERPDGSNFTLKIRSTKLEDSAMYFCASSERSGVGTGELFFGEGSRLTVL.

The chain is built from TRBV4-1 and TRBJ2-2; TRBD2 matches 12 bases. CDR1 MGHRA and CDR2 YSYEKL come from the germline V gene. V lost 3 bases to trimming and J lost 2 bases; unmatched junction nucleotides: 7. The CDR3 is 18 amino acids. CDR3 region: CASSHTIGLAGNTGELFF. The CDR3, as DNA: TGCGCCAGCAGCCATACTATCGGACTAGCGGGAAACACCGGGGAGCTGTTTTTT.

The chain joins TRBV13 to TRBJ2-4; D is uncertain. Trimming removed 5 bases at V and 5 bases at J, with 7 bases between. Germline V gives CDR1 PRHDT, CDR2 FYEKMQ (reference sequence). The CDR3 length is 12 residues. CDR3 bases: TGTGCCAGCAGCCCCGGACAAAACATTCAGTACTTC. It is translated as CASSPGQNIQYF.

This clone was found a few times. V is TRBV27 and J is TRBJ2-1, with D tentatively TRBD2 (6 bases). Looked up from germline, CDR1 is MNHEY and CDR2 is SMNVEV (reference sequence). Trimming removed 2 bases at V and 7 bases at J, with 15 bases between. The CDR3 contains 15 residues. The CDR3 loop is CASSLAGLTRNEQFF. CDR3 DNA sequence: TGTGCCAGCAGTTTAGCGGGGCTTACCCGTAATGAGCAGTTCTTC.

V gene TRBV30 combines with J gene TRBJ2-3, with 9 bases fitting TRBD2. V dropped 2 bases and J dropped 2; count of bases not matched to a gene: 2. The length of the CDR3 is 14 residues. Germline values: CDR1 GTSNPN, CDR2 SVGIG (reference sequence). Here the CDR3 reads CAWSLAGVTDTQYF. CDR3 DNA sequence: TGTGCCTGGAGTTTAGCGGGGGTCACAGATACGCAGTATTTT.

The CDR3 spells CASSPGVLSNQPQHF. Here the CDR3 DNA reads TGTGCCAGCAGTCCAGGGGTCTTGAGCAATCAGCCCCAGCATTTT. V is TRBV27 and J is TRBJ1-5, with D possibly TRBD1 on 6 matching bases. V was trimmed by 5 bases and J by 1 base, leaving 12 bases between them. The CDR3 runs to 15 residues. CDR1 is MNHEY and CDR2 is SMNVEV in the germline V gene (reference sequence).

The chain has TRBV13 and TRBJ2-1; 9 nucleotides align to TRBD2. In germline, CDR1 is PRHDT, CDR2 FYEKMQ (reference sequence). Losses at the gene ends were 1 base for V and 2 bases for J; bases not matched to a gene: 12. CDR3 length: 19 residues. The CDR3 protein is CASSLVRGGAGGPYNEQFF. CDR3 DNA sequence: TGTGCCAGCAGCTTAGTCCGTGGGGGAGCGGGGGGCCCCTACAATGAGCAGTTCTTC. Complete variable domain (other parts from reference TRBV13 and TRBJ2-1): AAGVIQSPRHLIKEKRETATLKCYPIPRHDTVYWYQQGPGQDPQFLISFYEKMQSDKGSIPDRFSAQQFSDYHSELNMSSLELGDSALYFCASSLVRGGAGGPYNEQFFGPGTRLTVL.

V is TRBV19 and J is TRBJ1-6, with TRBD1 matching over 9 bases. With 5 bases clipped from V and 10 bases from J, the junction kept 6 bases outside the gene matches. The CDR3 is 14 amino acids. CDR1 and CDR2 from the germline V gene are LNHDA and SQIVND (reference sequence). The CDR3 spells CASSPGTGNSPLHF. As DNA, the CDR3 is TGTGCCAGTAGTCCAGGGACAGGGAACTCACCCCTCCACTTT.

This clone was counted once. J is TRBJ1-2 and V is TRBV29-1; D possibly corresponds to TRBD1 (5 bases). V lost 3 bases, J lost 3 bases, and 11 bases lay in between. Per germline, CDR1 SQVTM and CDR2 ANQGSEA. This CDR3 has 13 residues. The CDR3 protein is CSVDGAADYGYTF. The CDR3 DNA sequence: TGCAGCGTTGATGGGGCCGCTGACTATGGCTACACCTTC.

The genes are TRBV2 and TRBJ2-3; D might be TRBD1 (6 bases). Per the germline V gene, CDR1 is SNHLY and CDR2 is FYNNEI. The CDR3 consists of 14 residues. Deletions cut 7 bases from V and 1 base from J, with 12 bases between. Written as DNA, the CDR3 is TGTGCCAGCACCCCGGACAGCCGCACAGATACGCAGTATTTT. Amino acids: CASTPDSRTDTQYF. The full variable domain, in which reference TRBV2 and TRBJ2-3 provide the parts outside the CDR3, is EPEVTQTPSHQVTQMGQEVILRCVPISNHLYFYWYRQILGQKVEFLVSFYNNEISEKSEIFDDQFSVERPDGSNFTLKIRSTKLEDSAMYFCASTPDSRTDTQYFGPGTRLTVL.

This clone was detected a few times. The V call is TRBV29-1, the J call TRBJ1-2; tentative D call: TRBD1 (5 bases). The V and J ends lost 7 bases and 2 bases respectively, with 20 bases between them. Germline CDR1 and CDR2: SQVTM and ANQGSEA. The CDR3 totals 15 residues. The CDR3 DNA follows: TGCAGCGCTGGGAGGGGAGAGGGTAACAACTATGGCTACACCTTC. The encoded protein is CSAGRGEGNNYGYTF.

The CDR3 sequence: CASSPPGTANYGYTF. The CDR3 region has the DNA TGTGCCAGCTCACCCCCCGGGACAGCTAACTATGGCTACACCTTC. This chain connects TRBV18 to TRBJ1-2, with 7 bases identical to TRBD1. V lost 3 bases and J lost 0; bases outside the gene matches: 4. The CDR3 consists of 15 residues. Germline CDR1 reads KGHSH; CDR2 reads LQKENI.

This clone was seen many times. J is TRBJ2-5 and V is TRBV14; D might be TRBD1 (6 bases). There are 16 residues in the CDR3. The germline V gene encodes CDR1 SGHDN and CDR2 FVKESK. Trimming took 2 bases from V and 5 from J, leaving 18 bases between them. For the CDR3, the DNA is TGTGCCAGCAGCCAACCCACCAGGAGGACAGAGGAGACCCAGTACTTC. Protein: CASSQPTRRTEETQYF.

The J gene is TRBJ2-3, the V gene TRBV25-1; D remains ambiguous. Germline CDR1 MGHDK, CDR2 SYGVNS. CDR3 length: 15 amino acids. Trimming cost V 4 bases and J 4 bases, with 15 bases left between them. CDR3 DNA: TGTGCCAGCAGTGGCCCCCGTCCTCCCGCAGATACGCAGTATTTT. It yields the protein CASSGPRPPADTQYF.

The chain uses TRBV9 and TRBJ2-6; 8 bases fit TRBD1. V dropped 2 bases and J dropped 1; count of bases not matched to a gene: 8. This CDR3 has 18 residues. Germline CDR1 reads SGDLS; CDR2 reads YYNGEE. The CDR3 reads CASSVMGQASSGANVLTF. In nucleotides, the CDR3 is TGTGCCAGCAGCGTTATGGGACAGGCCAGTTCTGGGGCCAACGTCCTGACTTTC.